The T cell receptor beta chain under discussion was sequenced for a study of T-cell reconstitution after alpha-beta-depleted transplantation in children. Study results and caveats: A year post-transplant, T-cell counts and diversity derived mostly from newly produced T cells. TCRbeta diversity was high at day 60 in some patients (a result of surviving recipient T cells and thymic progenitors).

Notes on this clonotype: Its target is not known.

Molecular barcoding with unique molecular identifiers was used for the TCRbeta library. TCRdb itself ran the PCR reads through MiXCR, one entry per CDR3 protein. The profile shows about 980,000 distinct CDR3 sequences, about 29% of them singletons. The sequence was obtained from a boy younger than two who had a stem cell transplant for SCID, so the T cells may come from the graft donor. The starting material was PBMCs, mostly from graft donor cells, obtained 360 days after TCRalphabeta/CD19-depleted stem cell transplant.

In DNA form, the CDR3 reads TGTGCCAGCAGTTCTGGACAGGCTGTTAGCAATCAGCCCCAGCATTTT. Translated: CASSSGQAVSNQPQHF. V is TRBV6-5 and J is TRBJ1-5; 7 positions match TRBD1. J was trimmed by 0 bases and V by 4 bases; bases with no gene match: 6. The CDR3 runs to 16 residues. Germline V gene data show CDR1 as MNHEY and CDR2 as SVGAGI.